The 27 T cell receptor beta chains presented below share a single source sample, sequenced in a study of regulatory T cells in long-lasting Graves disease. Library construction for TCR beta used iRepertoire HTBI primers and Arm-PCR of CDR3 regions. TCRdb processed the multiplex PCR reads anew with MiXCR; each CDR3 protein has one entry. The sample consists of 350,000 to 550,000 distinct CDR3 sequences, about 15% of them appearing once. Time point noted: newly diagnosed GD, antithyroid drugs for less than 3 months. Construction of the TCR library relied on RNA isolated from PBMCs. The sample was also reused in another study, on T cells in Graves' hyperthyroidism and ophthalmopathy.

The specimen comprised peripheral blood mononuclear cells (PBMCs), sampled at new diagnosis, from a patient treated with antithyroid drugs. Receptors originate from a woman younger than 45 with Graves disease.

The CDR3 protein is CASSIDLSENTEAFF. CDR3 nucleotide sequence: TGTGCCAGTAGTATAGATCTGTCAGAAAACACTGAAGCTTTCTTT. This rearrangement joins TRBV19 to TRBJ1-1; D is ambiguous. This CDR3 region has 15 residues. Germline assignment: CDR1 LNHDA and CDR2 SQIVND (reference sequence). Trimming shortened V by 0 bases and J by 2 bases, and 10 bases separated the two germline ends. The full variable domain, in which reference TRBV19 and TRBJ1-1 provide the parts outside the CDR3, is DGGITQSPKYLFRKEGQNVTLSCEQNLNHDAMYWYRQDPGQGLRLIYYSQIVNDFQKGDIAEGYSVSREKKESFPLTVTSAQKNPTAFYLCASSIDLSENTEAFFGQGTRLTVV.

In this sample, this clonotype turned up many times. The rearrangement joins TRBV5-1 to TRBJ2-1; 7 bases fit TRBD1. The V gene's germline CDR1 is SGHRS and CDR2 YFSETQ. The ends lost 4 bases at V and 5 bases at J; junction bases unmatched: 3. CDR3 size: 13 residues. The CDR3 protein is CASSDDRDNEQFF. The CDR3 DNA follows: TGCGCCAGCAGCGATGACAGGGACAATGAGCAGTTCTTC.

This clonotype was detected many times. The V call is TRBV11-2, the J call TRBJ2-1; tentatively, D is TRBD1 (5 bases). Per the germline V gene, CDR1 is SGHAT and CDR2 is FQNNGV. V lost 1 base to trimming and J lost 4 bases, with 23 bases between them. CDR3 length: 19 residues. The CDR3 DNA reads TGTGCCAGCAGCTTAGTAGGGGCGGCTTTCCGAGTCCGATACAATGAGCAGTTCTTC. As protein: CASSLVGAAFRVRYNEQFF.

This sequence joins TRBV20-1 and TRBJ1-1; no clear D gene. Germline CDR1 and CDR2: DFQATT and SNEGSKA (reference sequence). The CDR3 has 12 residues. Trimming took 0 bases from V and 4 from J, leaving 6 bases between them. The DNA of the CDR3 is TGCAGTGCTAGAGAGACGGTCACTGAAGCTTTCTTT. This translates into CSARETVTEAFF.

In its sample, this clonotype was seen a few times. V and J are TRBV4-1 and TRBJ2-1; D is possibly TRBD2 (5 bases). This CDR3 comprises 14 residues. Germline CDR1 and CDR2: MGHRA and YSYEKL. The V end lost 1 base, the J end lost 8 bases, and 12 bases lay between the germline ends. The CDR3 protein is CASSQGRTGDEQFF. The CDR3 DNA reads TGCGCCAGCAGCCAAGGGCGCACCGGGGATGAGCAGTTCTTC.

This clonotype was counted at least ten times. The rearrangement joins TRBV3-1 to TRBJ2-3; D gene uncertain. The V and J ends lost 0 bases and 10 bases respectively, with 11 bases between them. Germline assignment: CDR1 LGHDT and CDR2 YNNKEL (reference sequence). The CDR3 is 13 residues long. The CDR3 DNA follows: TGTGCCAGCAGCCAAGAGCCTCGAGCACCGCAGTATTTT. Protein: CASSQEPRAPQYF.

The V call is TRBV12-3 or TRBV12-4, the J call TRBJ2-7; D might be TRBD1 or TRBD2, each matching 8 bases. There are 15 residues in the CDR3. The V end lost 8 bases, the J end lost 6 bases, and 23 bases lay between the germline ends. The CDR3 loop is CASAGGGQADLEQYF. The DNA for the CDR3 is TGTGCCAGCGCCGGGGGGGGACAGGCGGATCTCGAGCAGTACTTC.

A few counts support this clonotype. The V call is TRBV12-3 or TRBV12-4, the J call TRBJ2-1; no reliable D call. V gave up 7 bases and J gave up 9 bases, with 16 bases separating them. The CDR3 covers 13 residues. CDR3 region: CASTLVVRGEQFF. CDR3 DNA sequence: TGTGCCAGCACTTTGGTAGTTCGCGGTGAGCAGTTCTTC.

The V and J genes are TRBV20-1 and TRBJ1-6; tentatively, D is TRBD1 (5 bases). The length of the CDR3 is 13 residues. Trimming removed 5 bases from V and 7 bases from J, with 12 bases in between. Germline V gene sequence: CDR1 DFQATT, CDR2 SNEGSKA (reference sequence). The CDR3 coding sequence is TGCAGTGCTCCAGGGAGCACAAATTCACCCCTCCACTTT. Amino acid sequence: CSAPGSTNSPLHF.

The table lists this clonotype with many counts. The chain recombines TRBV7-9 with TRBJ2-7, with D perhaps matching TRBD1 (6 bases). This CDR3 has 17 amino acids. Trimming took off 1 base at V and 3 bases at J, with 19 bases between the two ends. The germline CDR1 and CDR2 sequences are SEHNR and FQNEAQ (reference sequence). In DNA form, the CDR3 reads TGTGCCAGCAGCTTAGAAAGGGGTAGGACAGCCCGCTACGAGCAGTACTTC. Translating gives CASSLERGRTARYEQYF.

CDR3: CSVEPGLAGVEQFF. The CDR3 DNA reads TGCAGCGTTGAACCGGGACTAGCGGGAGTCGAGCAGTTCTTC. This chain connects TRBV29-1 to TRBJ2-1; 14 positions match TRBD2. The CDR3 length is 14 residues. After removal of 2 bases from V and 10 bases from J, the junction contained 4 bases not matched to a gene. Looked up from germline, CDR1 is SQVTM and CDR2 is ANQGSEA.

The chain links TRBV6-9 to TRBJ2-1; 8 bases line up with TRBD2. CDR1 and CDR2 (germline): MNHGY, SVAAGI. The ends lost 4 bases at V and 7 bases at J; junction bases unmatched: 6. This CDR3 region has 14 residues. Here the CDR3 reads CASSFQAGGNEQFF. In DNA form, the CDR3 reads TGTGCCAGCAGTTTTCAGGCGGGAGGAAATGAGCAGTTCTTC.

A few counts support this clonotype. The J gene is TRBJ1-5, the V gene TRBV27; D uncertain. The ends were cut back, 3 bases at V and 6 bases at J, with 9 bases in the middle. The CDR3 has 13 residues. The V gene's germline CDR1 is MNHEY and CDR2 SMNVEV (reference sequence). CDR3 coding DNA: TGTGCCAGCAGTTTGGGGTTCGGTCAGCCCCAGCATTTT. The encoded protein is CASSLGFGQPQHF.

The V and J genes are TRBV18 and TRBJ2-5, with TRBD2 identical over 8 bases. The V gene's germline CDR1 is KGHSH and CDR2 LQKENI. J lost 5 bases, V lost 3 bases, and 8 bases had no gene match. The CDR3 sequence is 15 residues long. CDR3 residues: CASSPSSGSVETQYF. CDR3 bases: TGTGCCAGCTCACCGTCCAGCGGGAGTGTGGAGACCCAGTACTTC.

This clonotype was observed at least ten times. J is TRBJ2-1 and V is TRBV30; 10 nucleotides align to TRBD2. Germline V gene data show CDR1 as GTSNPN and CDR2 as SVGIG (reference sequence). The CDR3 has 12 residues. The V segment lost 8 bases and the J segment 9 bases; nucleotides outside the gene matches: 7. The CDR3 reads CAGAGGPVEQFF. The CDR3, as DNA: TGTGCCGGAGCGGGAGGGCCTGTTGAGCAGTTCTTC.

The chain combines TRBV6-1 with TRBJ2-2, with TRBD1 as a possible D gene (6 bases). The CDR3 contains 15 residues. The germline V and J ends were trimmed by 5 bases and 5 bases, with 15 bases remaining between them. Germline assignment: CDR1 MNHNS and CDR2 SASEGT. This chain's CDR3 is CASSPRTVRTGELFF. The CDR3 DNA reads TGTGCCAGCAGTCCGCGGACAGTACGGACCGGGGAGCTGTTTTTT.

In regard to this clonotype: A much larger clone differs by one base, so this may be a read error. The rearrangement links TRBV7-3 to TRBJ2-1, with D perhaps matching TRBD1 (6 bases). There are 16 residues in the CDR3. Germline loops: CDR1 SGHTA, CDR2 FQGTGA. The DNA of the CDR3 is TGTGCCGGCAGTTTCACAGGGCTGGGGCCGAGCAATGAGCAGTTCTTC. As protein: CAGSFTGLGPSNEQFF.

This clonotype was detected ten times or more. This sequence joins TRBV20-1 and TRBJ2-1; D is possibly TRBD2 (6 bases). The germline gives CDR1 DFQATT, CDR2 SNEGSKA (reference sequence). This CDR3 has 15 amino acids. V was cut by 3 bases and J by 9 bases, with 21 bases left in between. This CDR3 reads CSASSHGGGTSEQFF. The CDR3 region has the DNA TGCAGTGCTAGTAGTCACGGGGGAGGAACCAGTGAGCAGTTCTTC.

The table lists this clonotype with many counts. J is TRBJ2-7 and V is TRBV6-5, with TRBD2 matching 9 bases. In germline, CDR1 is MNHEY, CDR2 SVGAGI. Trimming removed 0 bases from V and 1 base from J; junction bases left unmatched: 1. The CDR3 extends over 15 amino acids. The CDR3 DNA is TGTGCCAGCAGTTACTCTAGCGGGGGATCCTACGAGCAGTACTTC. The encoded protein is CASSYSSGGSYEQYF.

This chain links TRBV29-1 with TRBJ2-2; perhaps TRBD1 as D (6 bases). Trimming cost V 2 bases and J 6 bases, with 10 bases left between them. Germline V CDR1 and CDR2: SQVTM, ANQGSEA. The CDR3 is 13 amino acids. The CDR3 coding sequence is TGCAGCGTTGAAACAGGGTTCCCCGGGGAGCTGTTTTTT. It translates to CSVETGFPGELFF.

This clonotype was counted at least ten times. The chain is built from TRBV3-1 and TRBJ2-2; D perhaps matches TRBD1 (5 bases). The CDR3 covers 14 residues. Germline V gene data show CDR1 as LGHDT and CDR2 as YNNKEL (reference sequence). Trimming removed 4 bases at V and 6 bases at J, with 12 bases between. This CDR3 reads CASSPLTGAGELFF. Written as DNA, the CDR3 is TGTGCCAGCAGCCCGTTAACAGGAGCCGGGGAGCTGTTTTTT.

This clonotype was counted at least ten times. This chain links TRBV5-1 with TRBJ2-1; no definite D call. CDR1 is SGHRS and CDR2 is YFSETQ in the germline V gene. CDR3 length: 13 residues. V gave up 4 bases and J gave up 6 bases, with 11 bases separating them. The CDR3 region has the DNA TGCGCCAGCAGCCTTGCCCAAAGCAATGAGCAGTTCTTC. Translating gives CASSLAQSNEQFF.

This chain joins TRBV5-1 and TRBJ1-1; 8 nucleotides agree with TRBD1. This CDR3 region has 14 residues. The V gene's germline CDR1 is SGHRS and CDR2 YFSETQ. With V trimmed by 6 bases and J by 1 base, 5 bases remained unmatched. The CDR3 nucleotides read TGCGCCAGCACCTCCGGGACAGGGAACACTGAAGCTTTCTTT. The encoded protein is CASTSGTGNTEAFF.

J is TRBJ2-1 and V is TRBV20-1, with 8 bases matching TRBD2. The CDR3 totals 18 residues. J gave up 0 bases and V 0 bases, and 10 bases lay outside the gene matches. Germline lookup yields CDR1 DFQATT and CDR2 SNEGSKA (reference sequence). CDR3 sequence: CSARDLLASGRSYNEQFF. CDR3 in DNA: TGCAGTGCTAGAGATCTCTTGGCTAGCGGGCGCTCCTACAATGAGCAGTTCTTC.

This clonotype was detected ten times or more. The CDR3 protein is CASRGRQISNQPQHF. The CDR3 DNA is TGTGCCAGCAGGGGCCGACAGATTAGCAATCAGCCCCAGCATTTT. The chain uses TRBV6-1 and TRBJ1-5; TRBD1 might be the D (5 bases). V dropped 6 bases and J dropped 0 bases, with 12 bases sitting between them. The CDR3 runs 15 residues. Germline assignment: CDR1 MNHNS and CDR2 SASEGT.

This clonotype was counted at least ten times. The chain employs TRBV3-1 and TRBJ2-2; D gene uncertain. Germline values: CDR1 LGHDT, CDR2 YNNKEL (reference sequence). This CDR3 is built from 18 residues. The V end lost 0 bases, the J end lost 6 bases, and 20 bases lay between the germline ends. The CDR3 DNA follows: TGTGCCAGCAGCCAAGATGGTCTCTGGATACCCACACCCGGGGAGCTGTTTTTT. Its translation: CASSQDGLWIPTPGELFF.

This clonotype was found many times. The chain combines TRBV12-3 or TRBV12-4 with TRBJ1-1; TRBD1 might be the D (5 bases). The CDR3 length is 15 residues. V dropped 6 bases and J dropped 1 base, with 15 bases sitting between them. The chain's CDR3 is CASRQGRAGNTEAFF. The CDR3 DNA reads as TGTGCCAGCAGGCAGGGTAGGGCGGGGAACACTGAAGCTTTCTTT.